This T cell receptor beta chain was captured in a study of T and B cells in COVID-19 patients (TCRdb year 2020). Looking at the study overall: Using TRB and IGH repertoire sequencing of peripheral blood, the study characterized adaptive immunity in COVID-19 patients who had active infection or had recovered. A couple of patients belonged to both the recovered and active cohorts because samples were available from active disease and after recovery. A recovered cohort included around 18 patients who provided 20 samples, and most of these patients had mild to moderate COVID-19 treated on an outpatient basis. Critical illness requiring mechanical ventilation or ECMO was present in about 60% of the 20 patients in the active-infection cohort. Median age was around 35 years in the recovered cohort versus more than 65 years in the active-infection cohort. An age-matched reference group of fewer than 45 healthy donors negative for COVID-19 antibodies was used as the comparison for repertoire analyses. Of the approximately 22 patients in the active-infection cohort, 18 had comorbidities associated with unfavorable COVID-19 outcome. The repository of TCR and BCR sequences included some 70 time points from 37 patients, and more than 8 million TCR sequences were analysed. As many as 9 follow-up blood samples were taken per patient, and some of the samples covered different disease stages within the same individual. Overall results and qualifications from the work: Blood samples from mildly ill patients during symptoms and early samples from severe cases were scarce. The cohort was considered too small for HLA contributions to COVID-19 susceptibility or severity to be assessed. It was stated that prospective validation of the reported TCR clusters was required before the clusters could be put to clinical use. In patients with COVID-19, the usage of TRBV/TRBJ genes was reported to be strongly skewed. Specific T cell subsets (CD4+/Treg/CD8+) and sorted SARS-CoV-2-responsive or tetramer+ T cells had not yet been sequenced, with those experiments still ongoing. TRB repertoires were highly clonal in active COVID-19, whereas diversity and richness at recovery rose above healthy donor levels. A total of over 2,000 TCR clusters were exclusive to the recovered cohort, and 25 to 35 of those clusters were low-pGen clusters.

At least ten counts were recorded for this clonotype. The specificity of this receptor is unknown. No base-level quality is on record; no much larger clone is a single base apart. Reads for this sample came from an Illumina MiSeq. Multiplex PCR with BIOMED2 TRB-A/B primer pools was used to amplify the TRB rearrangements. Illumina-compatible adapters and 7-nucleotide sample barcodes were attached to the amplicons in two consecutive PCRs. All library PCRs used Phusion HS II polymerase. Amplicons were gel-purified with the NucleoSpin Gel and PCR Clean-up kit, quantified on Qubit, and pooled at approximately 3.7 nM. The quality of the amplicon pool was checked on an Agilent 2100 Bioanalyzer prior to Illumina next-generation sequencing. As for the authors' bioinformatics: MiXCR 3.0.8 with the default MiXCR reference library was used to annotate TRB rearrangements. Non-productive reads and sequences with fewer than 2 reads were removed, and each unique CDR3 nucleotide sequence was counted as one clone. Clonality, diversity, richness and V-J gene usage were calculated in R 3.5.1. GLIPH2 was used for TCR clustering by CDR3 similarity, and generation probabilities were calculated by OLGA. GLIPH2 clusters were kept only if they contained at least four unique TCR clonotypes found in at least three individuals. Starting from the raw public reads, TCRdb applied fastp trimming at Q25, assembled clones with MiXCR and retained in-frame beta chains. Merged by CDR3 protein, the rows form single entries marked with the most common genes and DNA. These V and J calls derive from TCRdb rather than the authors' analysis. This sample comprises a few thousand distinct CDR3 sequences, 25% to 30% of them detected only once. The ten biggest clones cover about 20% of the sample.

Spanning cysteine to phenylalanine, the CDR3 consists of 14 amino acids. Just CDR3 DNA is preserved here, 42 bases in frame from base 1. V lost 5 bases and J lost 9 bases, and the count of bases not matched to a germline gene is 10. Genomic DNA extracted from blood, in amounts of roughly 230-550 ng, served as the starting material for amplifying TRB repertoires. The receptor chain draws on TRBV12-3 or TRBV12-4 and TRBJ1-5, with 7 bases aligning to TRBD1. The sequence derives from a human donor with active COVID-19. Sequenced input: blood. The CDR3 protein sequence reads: CASSRSTGARPQHF. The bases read TGTGCCAGCAGTAGATCTACAGGGGCCAGGCCCCAGCATTTT.